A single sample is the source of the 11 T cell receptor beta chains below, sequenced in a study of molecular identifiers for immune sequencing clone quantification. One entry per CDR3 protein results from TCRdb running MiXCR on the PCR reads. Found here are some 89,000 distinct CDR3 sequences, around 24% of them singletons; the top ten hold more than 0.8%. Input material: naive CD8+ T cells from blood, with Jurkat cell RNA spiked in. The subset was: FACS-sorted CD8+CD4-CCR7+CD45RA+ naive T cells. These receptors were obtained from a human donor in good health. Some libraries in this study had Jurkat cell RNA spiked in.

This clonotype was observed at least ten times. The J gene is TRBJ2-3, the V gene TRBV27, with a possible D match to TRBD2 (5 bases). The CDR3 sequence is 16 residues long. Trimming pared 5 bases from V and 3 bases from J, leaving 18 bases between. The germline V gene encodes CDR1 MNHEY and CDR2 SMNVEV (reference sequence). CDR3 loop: CASSATPVRVTDTQYF. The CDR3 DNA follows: TGTGCCAGCAGTGCCACCCCCGTGAGGGTTACAGATACGCAGTATTTT.

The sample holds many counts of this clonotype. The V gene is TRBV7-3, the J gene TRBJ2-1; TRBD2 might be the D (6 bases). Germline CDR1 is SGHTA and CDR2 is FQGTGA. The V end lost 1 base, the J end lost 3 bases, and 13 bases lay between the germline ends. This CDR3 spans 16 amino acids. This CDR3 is CASSLMEGLVYNEQFF. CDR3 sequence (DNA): TGTGCCAGCAGCTTAATGGAGGGGCTAGTCTACAATGAGCAGTTCTTC.

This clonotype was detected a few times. CDR3 region: CASSQGTSASSYNEQFF. The CDR3 coding sequence is TGTGCCAGCAGCCAAGGGACTAGCGCTAGCTCCTACAATGAGCAGTTCTTC. This rearrangement joins TRBV14 to TRBJ2-1, with 9 bases that match TRBD2. The length of the CDR3 is 17 residues. Germline V gives CDR1 SGHDN, CDR2 FVKESK. J was trimmed by 0 bases and V by 1 base; bases with no gene match: 4.

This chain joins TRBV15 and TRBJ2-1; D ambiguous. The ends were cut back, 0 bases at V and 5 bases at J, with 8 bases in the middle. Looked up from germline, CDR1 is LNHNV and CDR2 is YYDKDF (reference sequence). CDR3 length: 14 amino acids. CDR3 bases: TGTGCCACCAGCAGAGAGTCAGATAACAATGAGCAGTTCTTC. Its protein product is CATSRESDNNEQFF.

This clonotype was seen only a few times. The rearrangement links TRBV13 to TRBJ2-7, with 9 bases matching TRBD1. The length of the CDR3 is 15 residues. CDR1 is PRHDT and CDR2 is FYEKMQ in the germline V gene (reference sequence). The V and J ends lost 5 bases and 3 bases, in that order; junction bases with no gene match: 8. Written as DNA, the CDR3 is TGTGCCAGCAGCGGGGGACAGGGCAGACTCTACGAGCAGTACTTC. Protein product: CASSGGQGRLYEQYF.

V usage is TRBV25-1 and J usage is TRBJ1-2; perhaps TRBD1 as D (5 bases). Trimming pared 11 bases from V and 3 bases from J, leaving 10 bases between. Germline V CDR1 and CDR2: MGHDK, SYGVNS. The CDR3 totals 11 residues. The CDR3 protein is CACWGDYGYTF. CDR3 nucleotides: TGTGCCTGCTGGGGGGACTATGGCTACACCTTC.

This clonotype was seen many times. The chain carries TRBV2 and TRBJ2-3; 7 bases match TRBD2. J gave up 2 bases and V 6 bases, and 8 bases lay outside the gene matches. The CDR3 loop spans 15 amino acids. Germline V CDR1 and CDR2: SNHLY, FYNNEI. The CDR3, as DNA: TGTGCCAGCAGCGGCGGGAGCAGAACCACAGATACGCAGTATTTT. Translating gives CASSGGSRTTDTQYF.

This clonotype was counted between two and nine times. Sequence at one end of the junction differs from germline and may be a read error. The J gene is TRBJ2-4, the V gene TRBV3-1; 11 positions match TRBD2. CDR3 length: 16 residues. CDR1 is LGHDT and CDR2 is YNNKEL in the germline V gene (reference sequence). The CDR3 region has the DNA TGTGCCAGCAGCCCCAATAGCGGGAGGGCCATAAACATTCAGTACTTC. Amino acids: CASSPNSGRAINIQYF. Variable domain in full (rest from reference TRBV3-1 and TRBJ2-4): DTAVSQTPKYLVTQMGNDKSIKCEQNLGHDTMYWYKQDSKKFLKIMFSYNNKELIINETVPNRFSPKSPDKAHLNLHINSLELGDSAVYFCASSPNSGRAINIQYFGAGTRLSVL.

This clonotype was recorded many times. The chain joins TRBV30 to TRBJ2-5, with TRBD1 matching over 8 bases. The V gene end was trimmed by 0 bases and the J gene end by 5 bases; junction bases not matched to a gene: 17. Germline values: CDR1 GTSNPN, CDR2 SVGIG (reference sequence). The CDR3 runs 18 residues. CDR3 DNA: TGTGCCTGGAGTGTCCTATCCCCTACGGGACAGGTTGATGAGACCCAGTACTTC. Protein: CAWSVLSPTGQVDETQYF.

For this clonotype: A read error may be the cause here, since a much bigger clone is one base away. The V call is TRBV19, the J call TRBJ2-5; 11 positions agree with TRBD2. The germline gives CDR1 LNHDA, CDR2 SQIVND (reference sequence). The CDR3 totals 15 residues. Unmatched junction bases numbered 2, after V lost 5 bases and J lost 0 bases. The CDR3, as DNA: TGTGCCAGTAGTGAGGGACTAGCGGACCAAGAGACCCAGTACTTC. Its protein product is CASSEGLADQETQYF.

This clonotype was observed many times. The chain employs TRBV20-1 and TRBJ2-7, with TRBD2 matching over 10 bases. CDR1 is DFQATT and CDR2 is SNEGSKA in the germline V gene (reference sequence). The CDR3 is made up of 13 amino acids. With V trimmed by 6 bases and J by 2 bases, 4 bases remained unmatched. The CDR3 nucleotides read TGCAGTGCCGTACTAGCGGGAACCTACGAGCAGTACTTC. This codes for CSAVLAGTYEQYF.